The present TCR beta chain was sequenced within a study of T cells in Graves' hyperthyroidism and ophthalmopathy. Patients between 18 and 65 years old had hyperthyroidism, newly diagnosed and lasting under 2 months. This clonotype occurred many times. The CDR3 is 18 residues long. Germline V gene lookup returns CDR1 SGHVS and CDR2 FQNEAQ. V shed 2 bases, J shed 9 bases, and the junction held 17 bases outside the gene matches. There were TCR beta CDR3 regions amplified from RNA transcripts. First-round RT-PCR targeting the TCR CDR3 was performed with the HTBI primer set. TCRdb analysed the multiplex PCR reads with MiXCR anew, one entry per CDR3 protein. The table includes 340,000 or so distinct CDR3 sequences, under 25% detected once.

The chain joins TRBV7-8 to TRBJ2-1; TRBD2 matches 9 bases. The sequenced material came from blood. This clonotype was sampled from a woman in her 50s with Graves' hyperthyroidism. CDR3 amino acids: CASSLRARSAGGPGEQFF. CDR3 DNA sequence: TGTGCCAGCAGCTTAAGGGCCCGGTCCGCGGGGGGGCCGGGTGAGCAGTTCTTC. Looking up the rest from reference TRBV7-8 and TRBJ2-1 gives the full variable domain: GAGVSQSPRYKVAKRGQDVALRCDPISGHVSLFWYQQALGQGPEFLTYFQNEAQLDKSGLPSDRFFAERPEGSVSTLKIQRTQQEDSAVYLCASSLRARSAGGPGEQFFGPGTRLTVL.